This T cell receptor (beta chain) was obtained from a study of radiotherapy plus CTLA-4 blockade in lung cancer (dated by TCRdb to 2017 to 2018). Notes on the research overall: Among enrolled patients, roughly 17% had an objective response and 30% to 35% reached disease control.

Between the V and J ends, shortened by 3 bases and 5 bases respectively, the junction contains 8 bases. The CDR3, from cysteine to phenylalanine, totals 12 residues. The CDR3 DNA has 36 bases and is translated from base 1. As encoded in the germline V gene (reference sequence), CDR1 is SEHNR while CDR2 is FQNEAQ. This clone showed up just once. Its antigen is unknown. Base qualities were left out, and no much larger clone turns up one base away. The study tested focal radiation therapy combined with CTLA-4 blockade (ipilimumab) in patients with chemo-refractory metastatic non-small-cell lung cancer. Preparation of the library involved the immunoSEQ multiplex PCR assay. What TCRdb holds here is the immuneACCESS table cut down to in-frame rearrangements. Part of the clones is not present; checked against another copy, under half of the missing clones reflect an unresolved V gene, and the others are unexplained. The sample yields approximately 89,000 clones; over 80% were counted once. The top ten constitute roughly 15% of the sample.

What the research found in general, with its limitations: TCR clones derived from tumors expanded in peripheral blood after treatment with radiotherapy and ipilimumab. Early dynamic changes in blood T cell clones, together with increased serum interferon-beta after radiation, were reported as the strongest predictors of response.

This TCR was recovered from a human donor with non-small cell lung cancer that progressed on radiotherapy plus ipilimumab. This chain is built from TRBV7-9 and TRBJ2-7, with the D gene possibly TRBD1 or TRBD2, each one fitting 5 bases. Specimen: peripheral blood, collected from a patient treated with radiotherapy plus ipilimumab. In nucleotides, the sequence is TGTGCCAGCAGCTTTCGGGGCGACGAGCAGTACTTC. Its protein reads: CASSFRGDEQYF.